The 23 T cell receptor beta chains in this list originate from one sample, sequenced in a study of blood T cell repertoires in COVID-19. Libraries were prepared by immunoSEQ multiplex PCR; TCRdb keeps only in-frame clonotypes and omits some of them. The sample yields about 88,000 clones, roughly 90% seen once. Sequencing used peripheral blood. The source is a male donor with acute or convalescent COVID-19.

The V and J genes are TRBV7-2 and TRBJ2-3; the match to TRBD2 covers 9 bases. CDR3 size: 14 residues. V was pared by 7 bases and J by 4 bases, with 6 bases of the junction left unmatched. From germline, CDR1 is SGHTA and CDR2 FQGNSA. In DNA form, the CDR3 reads TGTGCCAGCAACCCAGCGGGGGGTTCAGATACGCAGTATTTT. Translated, it gives CASNPAGGSDTQYF. Together with reference TRBV7-2 and TRBJ2-3, the CDR3 gives the full variable domain: GAGVSQSPSNKVTEKGKDVELRCDPISGHTALYWYRQSLGQGLEFLIYFQGNSAPDKSGLPSDRFSAERTGGSVSTLTIQRTQQEDSAVYLCASNPAGGSDTQYFGPGTRLTVL.

The rearrangement links TRBV5-1 to TRBJ1-2; possible D gene TRBD1, 5 bases. V lost 4 bases and J 4 bases, leaving 17 bases between the germline ends. The germline V gene encodes CDR1 SGHRS and CDR2 YFSETQ. This CDR3 region has 15 residues. CDR3 nucleotide sequence: TGCGCCAGCAGCAGCGGGTACGAAGGGACCTATGGCTACACCTTC. Protein sequence: CASSSGYEGTYGYTF.

The V gene is TRBV6-6, the J gene TRBJ2-7; 12 nucleotides agree with TRBD2. Germline CDR1 MNHNY, CDR2 SVGAGI (reference sequence). The CDR3 loop spans 14 amino acids. After removal of 4 bases from V and 4 bases from J, the junction contained 2 bases not matched to a gene. CDR3 DNA sequence: TGTGCCAGCAGTTCCGGGACTAGCGGGTACGAGCAGTACTTC. It codes for CASSSGTSGYEQYF.

This chain links TRBV24-1 with TRBJ2-3, with 11 bases matching TRBD2. With V trimmed by 3 bases and J by 4 bases, 2 bases remained unmatched. CDR1 is KGHDR and CDR2 is SFDVKD in the germline V gene. The CDR3 length is 15 residues. This chain's CDR3 is CATSDTSGGADTQYF. The CDR3, as DNA: TGTGCCACCAGTGATACTAGCGGGGGCGCAGATACGCAGTATTTT.

The chain has TRBV5-1 and TRBJ1-3, with D maybe TRBD1 (6 bases). The CDR3 is 15 residues long. Germline-derived CDR1 and CDR2 are SGHRS and YFSETQ. Trimming pared 3 bases from V and 0 bases from J, leaving 10 bases between. CDR3 sequence reads: CASSSTGLSGNTIYF. The CDR3 DNA follows: TGCGCCAGCAGCTCCACAGGGCTCTCTGGAAACACCATATATTTT.

This chain connects TRBV30 to TRBJ2-1; maybe TRBD2 (5 bases). CDR1 is GTSNPN and CDR2 is SVGIG in the germline V gene (reference sequence). The V and J ends lost 4 bases and 9 bases respectively, with 10 bases between them. The CDR3 spans 11 residues. The CDR3 bases are TGTGCCTGGAAACTAGTCGGTGAGCAGTTCTTC. This translates into CAWKLVGEQFF.

The chain combines TRBV28 with TRBJ1-3; TRBD1 matches 10 bases. The CDR3 sequence is 16 residues long. Germline CDR1 MDHEN, CDR2 SYDVKM. V was clipped by 4 bases and J by 3 bases; unmatched bases: 6. The CDR3: CASSSLGTGVGNTIYF. CDR3 bases: TGTGCCAGCAGTTCCTTAGGGACAGGGGTTGGAAACACCATATATTTT.

The chain has TRBV3-1 (or the pseudogene TRBV3-2) and TRBJ2-2; 9 nucleotides align to TRBD1. The length of the CDR3 is 15 residues. Germline values: CDR1 LGHDT, CDR2 YNNKEL (reference sequence). V dropped 3 bases and J dropped 4; count of bases not matched to a gene: 3. The CDR3 here is CASSHGQGTTGELFF. In DNA form, the CDR3 reads TGTGCCAGCAGCCACGGACAGGGGACCACCGGGGAGCTGTTTTTT.

This clone was picked up one time. The chain is built from TRBV30 and TRBJ2-2, with 9 bases that match TRBD2. Per the germline V gene, CDR1 is GTSNPN and CDR2 is SVGIG (reference sequence). V gave up 5 bases and J gave up 6 bases; unmatched junction bases: 4. The CDR3 contains 13 residues. CDR3 residues: CAWERGAPGELFF. DNA of the CDR3: TGTGCCTGGGAGCGGGGGGCCCCCGGGGAGCTGTTTTTT.

V gene TRBV5-1 combines with J gene TRBJ2-5; 7 bases align to TRBD2. Germline CDR1 reads SGHRS; CDR2 reads YFSETQ. The V segment lost 7 bases and the J segment 2 bases; nucleotides outside the gene matches: 8. This CDR3 has 14 amino acids. The CDR3 sequence is CASAGGRPQETQYF. The CDR3 nucleotides are TGCGCCAGCGCCGGGGGGAGACCGCAAGAGACCCAGTACTTC.

Comment on this clone: Other DNA sequences in the sample encode the same CDR3. The J gene is TRBJ2-5, the V gene TRBV28; 11 positions agree with TRBD2. This CDR3 contains 19 residues. Germline CDR1 MDHEN, CDR2 SYDVKM. V lost 4 bases, J lost 2 bases, and 15 bases stayed unmatched. The CDR3 sequence is CASSWGEGLAGGLQETQYF. DNA for the CDR3: TGTGCCAGCAGTTGGGGGGAGGGGCTAGCGGGGGGACTACAAGAGACCCAGTACTTC.

This rearrangement joins TRBV6-6 to TRBJ1-4; D unclear. Germline loops: CDR1 MNHNY, CDR2 SVGAGI (reference sequence). V was clipped by 4 bases and J by 2 bases, with 14 bases between them. CDR3 length equals 16 residues. The CDR3 is CASSLRRVSTNEKLFF. For the CDR3, the DNA is TGTGCCAGCAGTTTACGACGGGTTTCCACTAATGAAAAACTGTTTTTT.

The chain recombines TRBV7-2 with TRBJ1-3; D gene unclear. The CDR3 contains 15 residues. Germline CDR1 is SGHTA and CDR2 is FQGNSA. Deletions cut 5 bases from V and 0 bases from J, with 11 bases between. The CDR3 region is CASSATAVSGNTIYF. CDR3 bases: TGTGCCAGCAGCGCCACAGCCGTCTCTGGAAACACCATATATTTT.

As to this clone: At one of its ends the junction is not consistent with the germline gene, which may arise from a read error. The chain is built from TRBV5-1 and TRBJ1-2; 7 bases are a match to TRBD1. This CDR3 spans 14 amino acids. Germline CDR1 reads SGHRS; CDR2 reads YFSETQ. The CDR3 loop reads CASSLDGQAYGHTF. The CDR3 DNA is TGCGCCAGCAGCTTGGATGGACAGGCCTATGGCCACACCTTC.

V is TRBV23-1 and J is TRBJ2-4; 8 positions match TRBD2. TRBV23-1 is recorded as an ORF, its role being uncertain. The CDR3 is made up of 19 amino acids. V shed 6 bases and J 1 base; nucleotides not matched to a gene: 17. The CDR3 DNA sequence: TGCGCCAGCAGCCGGACCTCGCCGGGGGGGGTAGTGGCCAAAAACATTCAGTACTTC. Amino acid sequence: CASSRTSPGGVVAKNIQYF.

The CDR3 loop reads CASSASETDNYEQYF. CDR3 nucleotides: TGTGCCAGCAGCGCCTCTGAAACAGATAACTACGAGCAGTACTTC. The J gene is TRBJ2-7, the V gene TRBV3-1 (or the pseudogene TRBV3-2); D remains ambiguous. CDR1 and CDR2 (germline): LGHDT, YNNKEL (reference sequence). Trimming pared 5 bases from V and 3 bases from J, leaving 17 bases between. The CDR3 extends over 15 amino acids.

This chain joins TRBV28 and TRBJ1-1; D ambiguous. The germline V gene has CDR1 MDHEN and CDR2 SYDVKM. V was pared by 4 bases and J by 3 bases, with 15 bases between. The length of the CDR3 is 15 residues. The CDR3 DNA is TGTGCCAGCAGTTCCCCGGGAGAACTAGACACTGAAGCTTTCTTT. Its protein product is CASSSPGELDTEAFF.

The genes are TRBV28 and TRBJ1-1; 7 bases map to TRBD1. Germline lookup yields CDR1 MDHEN and CDR2 SYDVKM. V shed 7 bases and J 4 bases; nucleotides not matched to a gene: 12. The CDR3 loop spans 15 amino acids. The CDR3 coding sequence is TGTGCCAGCACCACCCGGGGACAGCTTAGCACTGAAGCTTTCTTT. Translating it yields CASTTRGQLSTEAFF.

Here the CDR3 DNA reads TGTGCCAGCAGCTTGGGAGCTAATGAAAAACTGTTTTTT. Its protein product is CASSLGANEKLFF. The chain joins TRBV5-4 to TRBJ1-4, with D uncertain. CDR3 size: 13 residues. The germline V and J ends were trimmed by 0 bases and 3 bases, with 3 bases remaining between them. CDR1 and CDR2 (germline): SGHNT, YYREEE (reference sequence).

The chain recombines TRBV21-1 with TRBJ2-3; the table's D gene call, TRBD1, was not cross checked with the DNA. TRBV21-1 is noted as a pseudogene. There are 16 residues in the CDR3. CDR3 sequence reads: CASSKGASAGTDTQYF. CDR3 DNA sequence: TGTGCCAGCAGCAAAGGGGCGTCAGCAGGCACAGATACGCAGTATTTT.

V and J are TRBV5-4 and TRBJ2-1, with a tentative D call TRBD2 (6 bases). This CDR3 is 17 amino acids long. Germline assignment: CDR1 SGHNT and CDR2 YYREEE (reference sequence). The V end lost 2 bases, the J end lost 4 bases, and 19 bases lay between the germline ends. The CDR3 coding sequence is TGTGCCAGCAGCTTCGGTGGACCAGCTAGCGTTTACAATGAGCAGTTCTTC. Translation: CASSFGGPASVYNEQFF.

This sequence joins TRBV5-1 and TRBJ2-5; 8 positions agree with TRBD1. CDR1 SGHRS and CDR2 YFSETQ come from the germline V gene. The CDR3 spans 17 residues. The V gene end was trimmed by 0 bases and the J gene end by 2 bases; junction bases not matched to a gene: 9. The chain's CDR3 is CASSLAGQGAWQETQYF. CDR3 nucleotides: TGCGCCAGCAGCTTGGCCGGGCAGGGGGCTTGGCAAGAGACCCAGTACTTC.

This clone appeared a single time. The J gene is TRBJ2-2, the V gene TRBV14; maybe TRBD1 (5 bases). There are 14 residues in the CDR3. CDR1 and CDR2 (germline): SGHDN, FVKESK. Trimming cost V 4 bases and J 4 bases, with 10 bases left between them. CDR3 amino acids: CASSPRVVTGELFF. CDR3 bases: TGTGCCAGCAGCCCCAGGGTTGTCACCGGGGAGCTGTTTTTT.